Each of the 16 T cell receptor beta chains below was sequenced from the same sample in a study of blood T cells in healthy people across ages. Next came a second PCR, run for about 7 to 11 cycles, which used a sample-barcoded 5' primer along with a J-beta primer mix. TCRdb reanalysed the 5' RACE reads using MiXCR and keeps one entry per CDR3 protein. This table holds hundreds of thousands of distinct CDR3 sequences, about 30% found once. The sample taken for sequencing was blood. Receptors originate from a woman of 80 years or more in good health.

This clonotype appeared many times. The chain is built from TRBV6-2 or TRBV6-3 and TRBJ2-3; the D is unclear. V was pared by 3 bases and J by 2 bases, with 12 bases between. Germline CDR1 MNHEY, CDR2 SVGEGT. The length of the CDR3 is 15 residues. The CDR3 spells CASSYSTIVTDTQYF. The CDR3 DNA sequence: TGTGCCAGCAGTTATTCCACGATAGTCACAGATACGCAGTATTTT.

In its sample, this clonotype was seen many times. The gene calls are TRBV28 and TRBJ2-3, with 7 bases lining up with TRBD1. The CDR3 totals 15 residues. The V segment lost 5 bases and the J segment 2 bases; nucleotides outside the gene matches: 7. Germline CDR1 is MDHEN and CDR2 is SYDVKM. CDR3 in amino acids: CASSAPGQLTDTQYF. Here the CDR3 DNA reads TGTGCCAGCAGTGCGCCGGGACAGCTCACAGATACGCAGTATTTT.

Remarks on this clonotype: A much larger clone lies a single base off, so this may be a read error. The V and J genes are TRBV6-6 and TRBJ2-7; 9 bases align to TRBD1. From germline, CDR1 is MNHNY and CDR2 SVGAGI (reference sequence). The CDR3 has 13 residues. The CDR3: CACSLQGAREQYF. The CDR3, as DNA: TGTGCCTGCAGCCTACAGGGGGCCCGCGAGCAGTACTTC.

In this sample, this clonotype turned up many times. The rearrangement uses TRBV3-1 and TRBJ2-1, with 7 bases matching TRBD1. Trimming cost V 4 bases and J 7 bases; bases outside gene matches: 4. The CDR3 runs 13 residues. From germline, CDR1 is LGHDT and CDR2 YNNKEL (reference sequence). The CDR3: CASSLPGGNEQFF. The DNA for the CDR3 is TGTGCCAGCAGCCTCCCAGGGGGAAATGAGCAGTTCTTC.

There are many counts of this clonotype. The CDR3 bases are TGCGCCAGCAGCCAAGGTTCGGGGGCCTATGGCTACACCTTC. Its translation: CASSQGSGAYGYTF. The chain recombines TRBV4-1 with TRBJ1-2; a possible D gene is TRBD1 (6 bases). The germline V gene has CDR1 MGHRA and CDR2 YSYEKL. The V gene lost 1 base and the J gene lost 4 bases, with 10 bases spanning the gap. The CDR3 is 14 residues long.

This clonotype was counted a few times. V is TRBV5-1 and J is TRBJ1-2; TRBD1 agrees at 7 bases. CDR1 SGHRS and CDR2 YFSETQ come from the germline V gene. V was pared by 4 bases and J by 6 bases, with 12 bases of the junction left unmatched. The CDR3 length is 15 residues. The CDR3 sequence is CASSMRGQGVNGYTF. The CDR3 DNA reads TGCGCCAGCAGCATGAGGGGGCAGGGGGTAAATGGCTACACCTTC.

This clonotype was counted between two and nine times. The J gene is TRBJ1-5, the V gene TRBV20-1, with D tentatively TRBD1 (5 bases). V lost 4 bases, J lost 1 base, and 14 bases lay in between. Germline values: CDR1 DFQATT, CDR2 SNEGSKA (reference sequence). The CDR3 is 15 residues long. As DNA, the CDR3 is TGCAGTGCTAACCCTGGGGGTGGCAGCAATCAGCCCCAGCATTTT. It codes for CSANPGGGSNQPQHF.

Concerning this clonotype: A read error may produce the germline difference seen at one junction end. This rearrangement joins TRBV5-1 to TRBJ2-6, with 11 bases identical to TRBD1. This CDR3 comprises 18 residues. Germline V gene data show CDR1 as SGHRS and CDR2 as YFSETQ. The DNA for the CDR3 is TGCGCCAGCAGCGACGGGACAGGGGGAACCTCTGGGGCCAACGTCCTGAACTTC. This gives the protein CASSDGTGGTSGANVLNF.

At least ten counts were recorded for this clonotype. J is TRBJ1-1 and V is TRBV5-1; D remains ambiguous. The ends were cut back, 1 base at V and 0 bases at J, with 7 bases in the middle. Looked up from germline, CDR1 is SGHRS and CDR2 is YFSETQ. The CDR3 totals 14 residues. Here the CDR3 DNA reads TGCGCCAGCAGCTTGTACCCCATGAACACTGAAGCTTTCTTT. It encodes CASSLYPMNTEAFF.

This clonotype was picked up many times. V and J are TRBV12-3 or TRBV12-4 and TRBJ2-1; 7 bases are shared with TRBD1. This CDR3 has 16 amino acids. The V and J ends lost 6 bases and 7 bases, in that order; junction bases with no gene match: 15. CDR3 region: CASSPTGAQGRNEQFF. DNA of the CDR3: TGTGCCAGCAGCCCCACAGGGGCCCAGGGGCGGAATGAGCAGTTCTTC.

This clonotype was recorded a few times. This could be a read error, since a much larger clone is one nucleotide away. The chain carries TRBV5-1 and TRBJ2-5; 8 nucleotides agree with TRBD2. The V gene end was trimmed by 2 bases and the J gene end by 11 bases; junction bases not matched to a gene: 11. The CDR3 spans 14 residues. The germline V gene has CDR1 SGHRS and CDR2 YFSETQ. The chain's CDR3 is CASSLAGVDNEQYF. In DNA, the CDR3 is TGCGCCAGCAGCTTAGCGGGGGTCGATAATGAGCAGTACTTC.

This clonotype was picked up many times. The rearrangement joins TRBV7-9 to TRBJ2-6; D tentatively reads TRBD1 or TRBD2 (5 bases each). The CDR3 loop spans 18 amino acids. V gave up 5 bases and J gave up 1 base, with 18 bases separating them. Germline CDR1 reads SEHNR; CDR2 reads FQNEAQ (reference sequence). CDR3 bases: TGTGCCAGCAGCCCTTATGGGGGTCGGGTGTCTGGGGCCAACGTCCTGACTTTC. This gives the protein CASSPYGGRVSGANVLTF.

CDR3 sequence (DNA): TGTGCCAGCAGCCGCTCGGACGTTTCCTGGACTGAAGCTTTCTTT. Encoded protein: CASSRSDVSWTEAFF. The chain joins TRBV3-1 to TRBJ1-1; D gene ambiguous. The germline V and J ends were trimmed by 4 bases and 5 bases, with 17 bases remaining between them. Germline V gene sequence: CDR1 LGHDT, CDR2 YNNKEL (reference sequence). CDR3 length: 15 residues. Combining the CDR3 with reference TRBV3-1 and TRBJ1-1 gives the whole variable domain DTAVSQTPKYLVTQMGNDKSIKCEQNLGHDTMYWYKQDSKKFLKIMFSYNNKELIINETVPNRFSPKSPDKAHLNLHINSLELGDSAVYFCASSRSDVSWTEAFFGQGTRLTVV.

The chain uses TRBV5-4 and TRBJ1-4; D is ambiguous. The CDR3 covers 13 residues. The ends were cut back, 4 bases at V and 6 bases at J, with 10 bases in the middle. Germline V gene lookup returns CDR1 SGHNT and CDR2 YYREEE (reference sequence). The CDR3 nucleotides read TGTGCCAGCAGCAACGGACTCGATGAAAAACTGTTTTTT. It specifies CASSNGLDEKLFF.

J is TRBJ2-5 and V is TRBV20-1, with D maybe TRBD1 (5 bases). The J call may not be correct, given that the DNA end is closer to TRBJ2-7. This CDR3 has 12 amino acids. Germline CDR1 and CDR2: DFQATT and SNEGSKA (reference sequence). The CDR3 region has the DNA TGCAGTGCTAGAGCCGACAGCTACGAGCAGTACTTC. Protein product: CSARADSYEQYF.

This rearrangement joins TRBV20-1 to TRBJ2-3; 7 positions match TRBD2. Germline V CDR1 and CDR2: DFQATT, SNEGSKA (reference sequence). Losses at the gene ends were 3 bases for V and 4 bases for J; bases not matched to a gene: 7. The CDR3 loop spans 14 amino acids. The CDR3 region is CSARVLAAADTQYF. CDR3 DNA sequence: TGCAGTGCTAGGGTCCTAGCGGCGGCAGATACGCAGTATTTT.